One TCR beta chain is described in this entry. Its matching antigen is unknown. This record comes from a study of CXCR3-negative and CXCR3-positive naive CD8 T cells. Overall study findings and caveats: Naive cells positive for CXCR3 carried more hydrophobic TRB CDR3s than CXCR3-negative ones. For naive cells, CXCR3-negative and CXCR3-positive subsets had similar TRBV-TRBJ usage; for memory cells, usage differed. Both naive subsets showed comparably high diversity, and memory CD8+ cells showed much lower diversity.

The CDR3 extends over 16 amino acids. Looked up from germline, CDR1 is SQVTM and CDR2 is ANQGSEA. A CD45RO-CCR7+CD27+CD95- phenotype identified naive CD8+ T cells. In preparing the TRB cDNA libraries, 5' RACE with UMI labels was used. Each CDR3 protein gets one entry in TCRdb, which reprocessed the 5' RACE reads and gives no DNA. This repertoire includes roughly 140,000 distinct CDR3 sequences. V usage is TRBV29-1 and J usage is TRBJ2-5; TCRdb indicates TRBD1, and absent DNA this call remains unverified. The sample taken for sequencing was naive CXCR3+ CD8+ T cells from blood. Indicated subset: CD45RO-CCR7+CD27+CD95- naive CD8+ T cells expressing CXCR3 (TNR3+). The sequence was collected from a human donor in good health. Some clones in this sample may be carry-over from other donors' samples. This CDR3 reads CSVEGRLDGSGGTQYF.